These T cell receptor beta chains were read from a single sample in a study of T cells of healthy individuals. TCRdb independently ran MiXCR on the 5' RACE reads; one entry per CDR3 protein. The sample has over 95,000 distinct CDR3 sequences; around 17% are singletons. Receptors originate from a human donor in good health. The CDR3 runs from the conserved cysteine through the conserved F or W. A D gene is named only where the DNA matches it firmly. Some rows mark clone size as missing; the rest say once, few, many or name a class of expanded clone.

TRBV19	many	NA	TRBJ2-1	14	TGTGCCAGTAGGGCCGGGGAGACCTACAATGAGCAGTTCTTC	CASRAGETYNEQFF
TRBV7-9	NA	TRBD1	TRBJ2-7	15	TGTGCCAGCAGCTACCGGCGGACAGGGGATCACGAGCAGTACTTC	CASSYRRTGDHEQYF
TRBV5-5	many	NA	TRBJ2-1	15	TGTGCCAGCAGCTTGATGGATCCAGCCTACAATGAGCAGTTCTTC	CASSLMDPAYNEQFF
TRBV24-1	many	NA	TRBJ2-6	16	TGTGCCACCAGTGATTCGAGGGGGGGATGGGCCAACGTCCTGACTTTC	CATSDSRGGWANVLTF
TRBV29-1	NA	NA	TRBJ2-3	14	TGCAGCGTTGTGAGGAGCCCTAGCACAGATACGCAGTATTTT	CSVVRSPSTDTQYF
TRBV27	NA	NA	TRBJ2-7	14	TGTGCCAGCAGCTTAGCGGCAAGAGCCTACGAGCAGTACTTC	CASSLAARAYEQYF
TRBV5-1	few	NA	TRBJ2-1	14	TGCGCCAGCAGCTTGGGGGGGGTGTTGTATGAGCAGTTCTTC	CASSLGGVLYEQFF
TRBV18	many	NA	TRBJ2-5	14	TGTGCCAGCTCTCCTATCCCGGTCCAAGAGACCCAGTACTTC	CASSPIPVQETQYF
TRBV7-2	few	NA	TRBJ1-3	15	TGTGCCAGCAGCTTAGGGAGAGACTCTGGAAACACCATATATTTT	CASSLGRDSGNTIYF
TRBV2	many	TRBD2	TRBJ2-1	15	TGTGCCAGCAGTTCACTAGCGGGAGGCAACAATGAGCAGTTCTTC	CASSSLAGGNNEQFF
TRBV6-6	NA	NA	TRBJ1-1	14	TGTGCCAGCAGGAACGGGGGGACGAACACTGAAGCTTTCTTT	CASRNGGTNTEAFF
TRBV4-3	few	NA	TRBJ2-3	15	TGCGCCAGCAGCCCCCCAACCGACTCCGTCGATACGCAGTATTTT	CASSPPTDSVDTQYF
TRBV20-1	few	TRBD1	TRBJ1-5	16	TGCAGTGCTAGAGTCGTCGGGACAGGGTTACTACAGCCCCAGCATTTT	CSARVVGTGLLQPQHF
TRBV12-3/TRBV12-4	NA	NA	TRBJ2-1	14	TGTGCCAGCAGTTCCCCGCCAGGGCACAATGAGCAGTTCTTC	CASSSPPGHNEQFF